These 22 T cell receptor beta chains came from one sample sequenced in a study of technical replicates of blood from a few donors (dated by TCRdb to between 2016 and 2019). Library method: the immunoSEQ multiplex PCR assay. In TCRdb, the immuneACCESS table is reduced to in-frame sequences with V and J assigned. These tables do not hold every clone; where another copy was compared, an unresolved V gene accounts for under half, and the others remain unexplained. The sample table holds more than 65,000 clones, of which about 96% were seen once. About 0.3% of the sample is held by the ten biggest clonotypes. Input material: T cells isolated from PBMCs. Receptors were obtained from a human donor in good health.

The rearrangement joins TRBV6-5 to TRBJ2-1; 11 bases are shared with TRBD2. CDR1 and CDR2 (germline): MNHEY, SVGAGI. V lost 6 bases and J lost 4; bases outside the gene matches: 5. The CDR3 consists of 15 residues. CDR3 amino acids: CASSPLAGVYNEQFF. CDR3 DNA: TGTGCCAGCAGCCCACTAGCGGGAGTGTACAATGAGCAGTTCTTC.

The chain carries TRBV28 and TRBJ2-1; D perhaps matches TRBD2 (5 bases). Germline lookup yields CDR1 MDHEN and CDR2 SYDVKM. The CDR3 is 16 residues long. The V gene lost 4 bases and the J gene lost 4 bases, with 17 bases spanning the gap. CDR3 DNA: TGTGCCAGCAGTTCGGGGAGCCGGGTATATTACAATGAGCAGTTCTTC. It translates to CASSSGSRVYYNEQFF.

The sample holds one count of this clone. This sequence joins TRBV7-9 and TRBJ1-1, with D tentatively TRBD1 (5 bases). The germline V gene has CDR1 SEHNR and CDR2 FQNEAQ (reference sequence). This CDR3 is built from 13 residues. The V and J ends lost 6 bases and 1 base respectively, with 9 bases between them. The DNA of the CDR3 is TGTGCCAGCAGTTATACAGGGAACACTGAAGCTTTCTTT. Translation gives CASSYTGNTEAFF.

The V and J genes are TRBV30 and TRBJ2-1; weak D call: TRBD2 (7 bases). CDR1 GTSNPN and CDR2 SVGIG come from the germline V gene (reference sequence). The CDR3 contains 14 residues. Trimming shortened V by 4 bases and J by 2 bases, and 12 bases separated the two germline ends. This CDR3 is CAWIIGGPYNEQFF. CDR3 bases: TGTGCCTGGATTATCGGGGGGCCCTACAATGAGCAGTTCTTC.

V is TRBV29-1 and J is TRBJ1-2, with D tentatively TRBD1 (6 bases). Trimming cost V 4 bases and J 0 bases, with 15 bases left between them. Germline CDR1 and CDR2: SQVTM and ANQGSEA. The length of the CDR3 is 15 residues. The chain's CDR3 is CSVGPGQHSNYGYTF. CDR3 bases: TGCAGCGTTGGACCCGGACAGCATTCTAACTATGGCTACACCTTC. Looking up the rest from reference TRBV29-1 and TRBJ1-2 gives the full variable domain: SAVISQKPSRDICQRGTSLTIQCQVDSQVTMMFWYRQQPGQSLTLIATANQGSEATYESGFVIDKFPISRPNLTFSTLTVSNMSPEDSSIYLCSVGPGQHSNYGYTFGSGTRLTVV.

The genes are TRBV27 and TRBJ1-2; 12 nucleotides match TRBD1. V dropped 5 bases and J dropped 7; count of bases not matched to a gene: 11. The CDR3 has 16 residues. From germline, CDR1 is MNHEY and CDR2 SMNVEV (reference sequence). The CDR3 is CASSPYGTGGKSGYTF. DNA of the CDR3: TGTGCCAGCAGTCCCTATGGGACAGGGGGCAAGAGTGGCTACACCTTC.

J is TRBJ1-2 and V is TRBV6-5; 8 bases map to TRBD1. Germline V gene sequence: CDR1 MNHEY, CDR2 SVGAGI. V lost 8 bases, J lost 1 base, and 6 bases stayed unmatched. CDR3 length: 14 residues. The CDR3 loop is CASGSTGVNYGYTF. In nucleotides, the CDR3 is TGTGCCAGCGGTTCGACAGGGGTTAACTATGGCTACACCTTC.

This clone was detected only once. The rearrangement links TRBV5-1 to TRBJ2-3; possible D gene TRBD2, 5 bases. Between the trimmed V and J ends, which lost 0 bases and 2 bases, there was a span of 13 bases. The CDR3 has 16 residues. Germline V gene data show CDR1 as SGHRS and CDR2 as YFSETQ. CDR3 sequence: CASSLGESGPTDTQYF. Written as DNA, the CDR3 is TGCGCCAGCAGCTTGGGTGAAAGCGGACCCACAGATACGCAGTATTTT.

The genes are TRBV5-3 and TRBJ2-6, with 7 bases lining up with TRBD1. TRBV5-3 is an open reading frame, and its role is uncertain. The CDR3 has 15 residues. Unmatched junction bases numbered 6, after V lost 5 bases and J lost 4 bases. The CDR3 coding sequence is TGTGCCAGAAGGTCACAGGGGAAAGGGGCCAACGTCCTGACTTTC. Translation gives CARRSQGKGANVLTF.

V is TRBV19 and J is TRBJ2-1, with D possibly TRBD1 on 6 matching bases. The CDR3 contains 15 residues. Germline CDR1 and CDR2: LNHDA and SQIVND (reference sequence). V shed 2 bases and J shed 2 bases, with 10 bases lying between them. The CDR3 loop is CASSITGYTYNEQFF. The CDR3 DNA follows: TGTGCCAGTAGTATAACAGGGTACACCTACAATGAGCAGTTCTTC.

This clone was found once. The chain is built from TRBV5-6 and TRBJ2-7, with TRBD1 matching over 7 bases. Germline V CDR1 and CDR2: SGHDT, YYEEEE. V shed 0 bases and J 3 bases; nucleotides not matched to a gene: 3. There are 14 residues in the CDR3. This chain's CDR3 is CASSLGGQFYEQYF. The CDR3 DNA reads TGTGCCAGCAGCTTGGGGGGACAGTTCTACGAGCAGTACTTC.

The chain joins TRBV2 to TRBJ2-3; 10 bases align to TRBD2. Germline loops: CDR1 SNHLY, CDR2 FYNNEI. After removal of 6 bases from V and 3 bases from J, the junction contained 6 bases not matched to a gene. The CDR3 contains 15 residues. The CDR3 reads CASSGSGRITDTQYF. The CDR3 nucleotides read TGTGCCAGCAGCGGTAGCGGGAGGATTACAGATACGCAGTATTTT.

The chain employs TRBV4-3 and TRBJ2-7; 7 bases map to TRBD2. Germline V gene data show CDR1 as LGHNA and CDR2 as YSLEER. The CDR3 is 15 amino acids. V shed 0 bases and J 6 bases; nucleotides not matched to a gene: 8. In DNA form, the CDR3 reads TGCGCCAGCAGCCAAGAGCGGGGGACGGCGAGCGAGCAGTACTTC. It yields the protein CASSQERGTASEQYF.

The CDR3 reads CASSLVGRPYEQYF. The CDR3, as DNA: TGTGCCAGCAGCTTAGTCGGCAGGCCTTACGAGCAGTACTTC. The chain has TRBV7-9 and TRBJ2-7; no clear D. V dropped 1 base and J dropped 4 bases, with 11 bases sitting between them. The CDR3 is made up of 14 amino acids. Per germline, CDR1 SEHNR and CDR2 FQNEAQ (reference sequence).

The chain recombines TRBV5-1 with TRBJ2-7; 14 bases are a match to TRBD2. The ends lost 0 bases at V and 5 bases at J; junction bases unmatched: 1. Germline CDR1 SGHRS, CDR2 YFSETQ. This CDR3 region has 15 residues. The CDR3: CASSLEGLAGDEQYF. CDR3 coding DNA: TGCGCCAGCAGCTTGGAGGGACTAGCGGGAGACGAGCAGTACTTC.

DNA of the CDR3: TGTGCCAGCGGGAACGACAGGGGGAATCAGCCCCAGCATTTT. Translation: CASGNDRGNQPQHF. V is TRBV6-5 and J is TRBJ1-5; 9 bases are shared with TRBD1. After removal of 8 bases from V and 4 bases from J, the junction contained 6 bases not matched to a gene. The CDR3 is 14 amino acids. Looked up from germline, CDR1 is MNHEY and CDR2 is SVGAGI.

This rearrangement joins TRBV5-4 to TRBJ2-1; D is uncertain. This CDR3 contains 14 residues. V dropped 0 bases and J dropped 7 bases, with 11 bases sitting between them. The germline V gene has CDR1 SGHNT and CDR2 YYREEE (reference sequence). The CDR3 region is CASSLVPLLNEQFF. The CDR3 DNA is TGTGCCAGCAGCTTGGTCCCCCTACTAAATGAGCAGTTCTTC.

The rearrangement links TRBV7-2 to TRBJ1-5; 9 nucleotides line up with TRBD1. The V segment lost 5 bases and the J segment 5 bases; nucleotides outside the gene matches: 10. CDR1 SGHTA and CDR2 FQGNSA come from the germline V gene. The CDR3 covers 16 residues. The CDR3 DNA sequence: TGTGCCAGCAGCCCCCCCGGGACAGGGTTCCATCAGCCCCAGCATTTT. It codes for CASSPPGTGFHQPQHF.

The chain joins TRBV11-3 to TRBJ2-3, with 7 nucleotides matching TRBD1. Germline trimming cut 5 bases from V and 4 bases from J; bases unmatched to any gene: 3. CDR3 size: 13 residues. The germline gives CDR1 SGHNT, CDR2 YENEEA. CDR3: CASSRQGSDTQYF. DNA for the CDR3: TGTGCCAGCAGCCGACAGGGTTCAGATACGCAGTATTTT.

This sequence joins TRBV7-8 and TRBJ2-7; D gene uncertain. The CDR3 has 15 amino acids. The germline V and J ends were trimmed by 1 base and 5 bases, with 15 bases remaining between them. Per germline, CDR1 SGHVS and CDR2 FQNEAQ. The CDR3 sequence: CASSLGSPTTHEQYF. The CDR3 region has the DNA TGTGCCAGCAGCTTAGGGAGTCCCACCACCCACGAGCAGTACTTC.

The gene calls are TRBV6-4 and TRBJ1-5; D gene uncertain. The germline gives CDR1 MRHNA, CDR2 SNTAGT. The CDR3 runs 13 residues. Trimming stripped 6 bases from V and 7 bases from J, with 13 bases between. As DNA, the CDR3 is TGTGCCAGCAGCTTAACAGTGGAACAGCCCCAGCATTTT. The encoded protein is CASSLTVEQPQHF.

The chain employs TRBV21-1 and TRBJ2-1; TRBD1 is the table's D call, not checked against the DNA. TRBV21-1 is tagged as a pseudogene. The CDR3 is 13 residues long. CDR3 DNA sequence: TGTGCCAGCAGTGGGACAGGAAGTAATGAGCAGTTCTTC. Its translation: CASSGTGSNEQFF.